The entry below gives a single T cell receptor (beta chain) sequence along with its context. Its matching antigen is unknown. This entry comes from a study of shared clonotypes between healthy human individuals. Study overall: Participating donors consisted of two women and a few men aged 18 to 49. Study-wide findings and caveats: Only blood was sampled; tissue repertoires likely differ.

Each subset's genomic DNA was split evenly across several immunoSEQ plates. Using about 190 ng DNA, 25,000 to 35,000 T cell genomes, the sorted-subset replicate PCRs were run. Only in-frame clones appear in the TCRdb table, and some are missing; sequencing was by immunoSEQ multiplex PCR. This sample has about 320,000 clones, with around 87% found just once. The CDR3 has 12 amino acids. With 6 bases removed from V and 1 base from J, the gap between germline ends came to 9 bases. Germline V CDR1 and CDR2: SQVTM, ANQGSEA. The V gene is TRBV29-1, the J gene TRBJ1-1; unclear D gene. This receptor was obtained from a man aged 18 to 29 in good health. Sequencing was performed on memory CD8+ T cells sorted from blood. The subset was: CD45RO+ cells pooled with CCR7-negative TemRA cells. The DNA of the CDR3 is TGCAGCGTAACCGAGGAGAACACTGAAGCTTTCTTT. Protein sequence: CSVTEENTEAFF.